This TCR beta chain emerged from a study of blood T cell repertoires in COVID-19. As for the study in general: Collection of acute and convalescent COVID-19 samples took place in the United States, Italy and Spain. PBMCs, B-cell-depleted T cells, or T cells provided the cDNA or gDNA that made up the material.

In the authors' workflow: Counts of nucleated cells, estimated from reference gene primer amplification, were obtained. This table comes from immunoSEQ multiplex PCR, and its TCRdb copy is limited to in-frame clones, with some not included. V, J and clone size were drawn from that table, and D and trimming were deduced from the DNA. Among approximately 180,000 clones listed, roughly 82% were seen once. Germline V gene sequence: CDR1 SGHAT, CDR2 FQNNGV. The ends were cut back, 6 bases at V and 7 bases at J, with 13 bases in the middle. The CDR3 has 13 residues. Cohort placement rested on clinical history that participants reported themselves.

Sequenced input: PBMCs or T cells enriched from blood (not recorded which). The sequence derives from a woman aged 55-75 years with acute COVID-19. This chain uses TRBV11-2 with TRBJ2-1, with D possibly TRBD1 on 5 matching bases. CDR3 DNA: TGTGCCAGCAGAAAGCAGGGTGGGAATGAGCAGTTCTTC. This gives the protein CASRKQGGNEQFF. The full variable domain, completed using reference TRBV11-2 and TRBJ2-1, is EAGVAQSPRYKIIEKRQSVAFWCNPISGHATLYWYQQILGQGPKLLIQFQNNGVVDDSQLPKDRFSAERLKGVDSTLKIQPAKLEDSAVYLCASRKQGGNEQFFGPGTRLTVL.